One sample yielded the 10 T cell receptor beta chains listed below, sequenced in a study of beta chain features in type 1 diabetes listed by TCRdb under 2018. Library prep was done by the immunoSEQ multiplex PCR assay. The High Capacity cDNA Reverse Transcription Kit was used to reverse transcribe all of the isolated RNA, meaning that expressed TCRB transcripts were what got sequenced. Entries here come from immuneACCESS through TCRdb and include only in-frame sequences with V and J called. Some clones fail to appear in such tables; in the studies checked, an unresolved V gene covers under half of the shortfall, and the cause of the remainder is unknown. Within this sample are 160,000 or so clones, with around 10% of them counted one time only. Over 2% of the sample comes from the top ten. The sequenced sample consisted of central memory CD4+ T cells from blood. The source of these receptors is a man between 18 and 35 years old in good health.

This clone turned up a few times. The chain combines TRBV6-1 with TRBJ2-1; D unclear. V shed 7 bases and J shed 9 bases, with 19 bases lying between them. The CDR3 extends over 14 amino acids. The germline V gene has CDR1 MNHNS and CDR2 SASEGT. This CDR3 reads CASIITPGPREQFF. The CDR3 DNA sequence: TGTGCCAGCATTATAACCCCCGGTCCCCGTGAGCAGTTCTTC.

This chain links TRBV10-3 with TRBJ2-4, with 9 bases lining up with TRBD1. Looked up from germline, CDR1 is ENHRY and CDR2 is SYGVKD. This CDR3 spans 18 amino acids. The V segment lost 0 bases and the J segment 3 bases; nucleotides outside the gene matches: 9. The CDR3 nucleotides are TGTGCCATCAGTGAGTCGGCGCCACAGGGGGCGGGCAAAAACATTCAGTACTTC. Protein sequence: CAISESAPQGAGKNIQYF.

This clone was detected only a few times. The rearrangement links TRBV4-3 to TRBJ2-3, with 11 bases identical to TRBD2. Looked up from germline, CDR1 is LGHNA and CDR2 is YSLEER. The V segment lost 1 base and the J segment 2 bases; nucleotides outside the gene matches: 14. The CDR3 runs 20 residues. CDR3 DNA sequence: TGCGCCAGCAGCCAAGTTCTAGGGGGAGGACTAGCGGGTTACACAGATACGCAGTATTTT. Its protein product is CASSQVLGGGLAGYTDTQYF.

This clone has a handful of counts. This chain uses TRBV5-1 with TRBJ2-5; 8 bases map to TRBD1. The CDR3 has 13 residues. Looked up from germline, CDR1 is SGHRS and CDR2 is YFSETQ. Trimming took 4 bases from V and 4 from J; bases not matched to a gene: 3. The CDR3 DNA reads TGCGCCAGCAGCCAGCAGGGGGCAGAGACCCAGTACTTC. Translated: CASSQQGAETQYF.

The rearrangement joins TRBV5-4 to TRBJ1-1; TRBD1 agrees at 7 bases. Germline CDR1 SGHNT, CDR2 YYREEE (reference sequence). The CDR3 runs to 14 residues. Trimming at V came to 4 bases and at J to 4 bases, leaving 7 bases not matched to a gene. CDR3 in amino acids: CASSVWTGGTEAFF. The CDR3 coding sequence is TGTGCCAGCAGCGTGTGGACAGGCGGCACTGAAGCTTTCTTT.

The chain is built from TRBV5-4 and TRBJ1-1; D is ambiguous. Per the germline V gene, CDR1 is SGHNT and CDR2 is YYREEE (reference sequence). The CDR3 loop spans 13 amino acids. Trimming removed 2 bases at V and 0 bases at J, with 5 bases between. CDR3 DNA: TGTGCCAGCAGCTTACAGATGAACACTGAAGCTTTCTTT. This encodes CASSLQMNTEAFF.

This clone has just a few counts. V usage is TRBV30 and J usage is TRBJ2-7; D remains unclear. The CDR3 covers 13 residues. Germline V gene sequence: CDR1 GTSNPN, CDR2 SVGIG (reference sequence). The ends were cut back, 4 bases at V and 2 bases at J, with 12 bases in the middle. The CDR3 loop is CAWNCRSPYEQYF. The CDR3 bases are TGTGCCTGGAACTGCAGGAGCCCCTACGAGCAGTACTTC.

This clone was seen more than once but under ten times. This rearrangement joins TRBV10-3 to TRBJ2-7; either TRBD1 or TRBD2 may fit D (5 bases each). The CDR3 is 13 residues long. Germline assignment: CDR1 ENHRY and CDR2 SYGVKD. V was cut by 9 bases and J by 3 bases, with 15 bases left in between. For the CDR3, the DNA is TGTGCCATTGGACACACGGGGAGCTACGAGCAGTACTTC. The encoded protein is CAIGHTGSYEQYF.

At least ten counts were recorded for this clone. The chain has TRBV5-8 and TRBJ2-1; D unclear. The germline V and J ends were trimmed by 1 base and 10 bases, with 9 bases remaining between them. Germline-derived CDR1 and CDR2 are SGHTS and YDEGEE. The CDR3 has 12 amino acids. The CDR3 region is CASSLRVREQFF. In DNA form, the CDR3 reads TGTGCCAGCAGCTTGAGGGTGCGCGAGCAGTTCTTC.

This clone was observed a handful of times. The chain links TRBV10-3 to TRBJ1-2, with a weak D call TRBD1 (6 bases). V shed 0 bases and J shed 4 bases, with 12 bases lying between them. In germline, CDR1 is ENHRY, CDR2 SYGVKD. The CDR3 consists of 15 residues. In DNA, the CDR3 is TGTGCCATCAGTGAGTCGTCCAGGGGAATCTATGGCTACACCTTC. Its protein is CAISESSRGIYGYTF.